The clone carrying this T cell receptor (beta chain) was found many times. The junction and the germline gene differ at one end; a read error may be behind it. Using RNA transcripts as the source, TCR beta CDR3 regions were amplified. During a first-round RT-PCR of the TCR CDR3, the HTBI primer set was used. TCRdb redid the calling of the multiplex PCR reads with MiXCR, one entry per CDR3 protein. Seen here are a few hundred thousand distinct CDR3 sequences, roughly 18% observed once, and the top ten hold under 55%. This sample was included in a study of T cells in Graves' hyperthyroidism and ophthalmopathy. The overall study: Peripheral blood was secured at the point of initial diagnosis, before any treatment.

Criteria for exclusion of patients were uncontrolled infection, other autoimmune disease, pregnancy or lactation. PBMCs came from about 10 ml fresh peripheral blood. This CDR3 is built from 16 residues. CDR1 and CDR2 from the germline V gene are SSHAT and FNYEAQ (reference sequence). The clonotype comes from a woman in her forties or fifties with Graves' hyperthyroidism. The rearrangement joins TRBV7-7 to TRBJ2-5; 10 nucleotides agree with TRBD2. Sequenced material: blood. DNA of the CDR3: TGTGCTAGCAGCCTAAACCCTAGCGGGGGCCAAGAGACCCAGTACTTC. This codes for CASSLNPSGGQETQYF.